What follows are 21 T cell receptor beta chains derived from one specimen sequenced in a study of blood T cell repertoires in COVID-19. Clones were read by immunoSEQ multiplex PCR, and TCRdb kept only the in-frame ones, dropping some. The sample has approximately 58,000 clones, approximately 75% seen once. Material for sequencing was peripheral blood. These receptors were collected from a man in his sixties with COVID-19, enrolled during active disease.

The J gene is TRBJ1-1, the V gene TRBV18; tentatively, D is TRBD1 (6 bases). The V gene's germline CDR1 is KGHSH and CDR2 LQKENI. V was pared by 1 base and J by 0 bases, with 15 bases between. This CDR3 contains 17 residues. The CDR3 nucleotides are TGTGCCAGCTCACCACGTGATGGGGGCATATTGAACACTGAAGCTTTCTTT. Translated: CASSPRDGGILNTEAFF.

V is TRBV4-2 and J is TRBJ2-3; 7 positions match TRBD2. The V and J ends lost 0 bases and 3 bases, in that order; junction bases with no gene match: 9. The V gene's germline CDR1 is LGHNA and CDR2 YNFKEQ. CDR3 length: 17 amino acids. CDR3 region: CASSQDYGRGRTDTQYF. CDR3 nucleotide sequence: TGTGCCAGCAGCCAAGACTACGGGCGGGGGAGAACAGATACGCAGTATTTT.

This rearrangement joins TRBV5-1 to TRBJ2-7; TRBD2 agrees at 10 bases. This CDR3 has 16 amino acids. The J segment lost 0 bases and the V segment lost 2 bases, leaving 5 bases of the junction unmatched. Germline V gene sequence: CDR1 SGHRS, CDR2 YFSETQ. CDR3 coding DNA: TGCGCCAGCAGCTTAGTCAGCGGGAGGGCCTCCTACGAGCAGTACTTC. Protein sequence: CASSLVSGRASYEQYF.

This clone was found once. The rearrangement joins TRBV24-1 to TRBJ2-2, with a weak D call TRBD1 (6 bases). V lost 10 bases and J lost 2, with 13 bases in between. The length of the CDR3 is 14 residues. Germline-derived CDR1 and CDR2 are KGHDR and SFDVKD. CDR3 DNA: TGTGCCACTCAGGGGCAAACTAACACCGGGGAGCTGTTTTTT. This gives the protein CATQGQTNTGELFF.

The J gene is TRBJ2-1, the V gene TRBV5-1; 9 bases agree with TRBD1. CDR1 and CDR2 from the germline V gene are SGHRS and YFSETQ. V dropped 4 bases and J dropped 6; count of bases not matched to a gene: 11. The CDR3 consists of 16 residues. CDR3 sequence reads: CASSPQGQGNPNEQFF. CDR3 sequence (DNA): TGCGCCAGCAGCCCTCAAGGACAGGGGAATCCCAATGAGCAGTTCTTC.

The chain links TRBV18 to TRBJ1-4; D is perhaps TRBD1 (6 bases). V was clipped by 3 bases and J by 7 bases, with 15 bases between them. Germline V gene sequence: CDR1 KGHSH, CDR2 LQKENI. CDR3 length: 15 residues. CDR3 residues: CASSPAGASGEKLFF. The DNA of the CDR3 is TGTGCCAGCTCACCCGCAGGGGCCTCGGGTGAAAAACTGTTTTTT.

V is TRBV21-1 and J is TRBJ2-7; whether TRBD1, the table's D call, matches the DNA was not checked. TRBV21-1 is designated a pseudogene. CDR3 length equals 17 residues. The CDR3 bases are TGTGCCAGCAGCAAGCTGGGACGGACCCCTTCCAGGGGGGAGCAGTACTTC. It is translated as CASSKLGRTPSRGEQYF.

The rearrangement links TRBV11-3 to TRBJ2-5, with 9 nucleotides matching TRBD1. In germline, CDR1 is SGHNT, CDR2 YENEEA. This CDR3 contains 16 residues. The J segment lost 4 bases and the V segment lost 5 bases, leaving 11 bases of the junction unmatched. The CDR3 loop is CASSLSKGTGRETQYF. CDR3 bases: TGTGCCAGCAGCCTGAGTAAGGGGACAGGGAGAGAGACCCAGTACTTC.

CDR3 sequence (DNA): TGTGCCATCAGTGCTTCGGGAAACACTGAAGCTTTCTTT. Residues: CAISASGNTEAFF. V and J are TRBV10-3 and TRBJ1-1; D call uncertain. The CDR3 consists of 13 residues. V shed 4 bases and J shed 2 bases, with 8 bases lying between them. The germline gives CDR1 ENHRY, CDR2 SYGVKD.

The chain is built from TRBV5-1 and TRBJ1-1; D is possibly TRBD1 (6 bases). Germline-derived CDR1 and CDR2 are SGHRS and YFSETQ. CDR3 length equals 13 residues. The germline V and J ends were trimmed by 4 bases and 3 bases, with 10 bases remaining between them. The CDR3 reads CASSTQGHTEAFF. The CDR3 nucleotides read TGCGCCAGCAGCACACAGGGACACACTGAAGCTTTCTTT.

This clone was counted only a few times. The rearrangement uses TRBV6-5 and TRBJ1-5; 7 bases are shared with TRBD1. Trimming at V came to 6 bases and at J to 7 bases, leaving 9 bases not matched to a gene. This CDR3 region has 14 residues. Germline-derived CDR1 and CDR2 are MNHEY and SVGAGI. CDR3 amino acids: CASRGDRDGQPQHF. CDR3 coding DNA: TGTGCCAGCAGGGGAGACAGGGATGGCCAGCCCCAGCATTTT.

The chain carries TRBV5-1 and TRBJ2-5, with TRBD2 identical over 13 bases. Germline V gene data show CDR1 as SGHRS and CDR2 as YFSETQ. After removal of 3 bases from V and 1 base from J, the junction contained 3 bases not matched to a gene. This CDR3 contains 16 residues. The CDR3 DNA is TGCGCCAGCAGCTCAGGACTAGCGGGGGCCCAAGAGACCCAGTACTTC. This sequence encodes CASSSGLAGAQETQYF.

This rearrangement joins TRBV4-1 to TRBJ2-5; TRBD2 is a possible D gene (5 bases). The CDR3 has 13 residues. CDR1 is MGHRA and CDR2 is YSYEKL in the germline V gene. With 0 bases removed from V and 5 bases from J, the gap between germline ends came to 7 bases. The CDR3 protein is CASSQEQRETQYF. The CDR3 DNA reads as TGCGCCAGCAGCCAAGAACAGCGGGAGACCCAGTACTTC.

The gene calls are TRBV14 and TRBJ2-3; D remains ambiguous. This CDR3 is built from 17 residues. The V end lost 0 bases, the J end lost 6 bases, and 19 bases lay between the germline ends. CDR1 is SGHDN and CDR2 is FVKESK in the germline V gene. The CDR3 protein is CASSQDLSAGYRDTQYF. CDR3 in DNA: TGTGCCAGCAGCCAAGATCTTTCTGCAGGATACCGGGATACGCAGTATTTT.

This chain links TRBV6-1 with TRBJ2-7; 12 nucleotides agree with TRBD1. V lost 1 base to trimming and J lost 4 bases; unmatched junction nucleotides: 11. The germline V gene has CDR1 MNHNS and CDR2 SASEGT. The CDR3 runs to 18 residues. CDR3 sequence: CASSEGGWWDRGLYEQYF. The CDR3 nucleotides read TGTGCCAGCAGTGAAGGGGGATGGTGGGACAGGGGGCTTTACGAGCAGTACTTC.

The rearrangement joins TRBV12-5 to TRBJ2-3; D uncertain. The CDR3 runs 13 residues. Germline V CDR1 and CDR2: LGHNT, FRNRAP. V was cut by 5 bases and J by 0 bases, with 6 bases left in between. CDR3 residues: CASGPPSTDTQYF. The CDR3 DNA reads TGTGCTAGTGGTCCCCCTAGCACAGATACGCAGTATTTT.

This chain connects TRBV7-2 to TRBJ2-2, with D perhaps matching TRBD1 (6 bases). The CDR3 covers 15 residues. V was shortened by 6 bases and J by 0 bases, with 11 bases between the two germline ends. CDR1 is SGHTA and CDR2 is FQGNSA in the germline V gene. CDR3 DNA: TGTGCCAGCAGACAAGACAGGACGAACACCGGGGAGCTGTTTTTT. Translated, it gives CASRQDRTNTGELFF.

This clone was observed a single time. The CDR3 nucleotides are TGTGCCAGCAGAAGACAGGGGGCGGATGGCTACACCTTC. This translates into CASRRQGADGYTF. The V and J genes are TRBV7-8 and TRBJ1-2; 10 nucleotides align to TRBD1. J gave up 6 bases and V 6 bases, and 4 bases lay outside the gene matches. Germline loops: CDR1 SGHVS, CDR2 FQNEAQ. CDR3 length equals 13 residues.

The CDR3 DNA is TGTGCCAGCAGCCAAGTCGGGTCTGGAAACACCATATATTTT. Amino acid sequence: CASSQVGSGNTIYF. The chain combines TRBV3-1 (or the pseudogene TRBV3-2) with TRBJ1-3; D unresolved. CDR3 size: 14 residues. The V gene lost 1 base and the J gene lost 1 base, with 5 bases spanning the gap. The V gene's germline CDR1 is LGHDT and CDR2 YNNKEL (reference sequence).

The V call is TRBV11-3, the J call TRBJ2-2; 8 positions agree with TRBD1. Per germline, CDR1 SGHNT and CDR2 YENEEA. CDR3 length: 15 residues. V lost 5 bases and J lost 5; bases outside the gene matches: 7. CDR3 coding DNA: TGTGCCAGCAGCATGCGACAGGGGCGTACCGGGGAGCTGTTTTTT. Residues: CASSMRQGRTGELFF. Variable domain in full (rest from reference TRBV11-3 and TRBJ2-2): EAGVVQSPRYKIIEKKQPVAFWCNPISGHNTLYWYLQNLGQGPELLIRYENEEAVDDSQLPKDRFSAERLKGVDSTLKIQPAELGDSAVYLCASSMRQGRTGELFFGEGSRLTVL.

The genes are TRBV20-1 and TRBJ2-5; 12 nucleotides match TRBD2. The V gene's germline CDR1 is DFQATT and CDR2 SNEGSKA (reference sequence). Trimming cost V 3 bases and J 1 base; bases outside gene matches: 9. The CDR3 extends over 17 amino acids. CDR3: CSASAALAGGFQETQYF. CDR3 DNA sequence: TGCAGTGCTAGTGCAGCTCTAGCGGGGGGGTTCCAAGAGACCCAGTACTTC.